This T cell receptor beta chain was recorded in a study of blood T cell repertoires in COVID-19. Methods used by the authors: Amplification with reference gene primers provided the estimates of nucleated cell counts. Assay used: immunoSEQ multiplex PCR; TCRdb lists only in-frame clones, some missing. That table gives V, J and clone size, and the DNA gave D and trimming. In the table there are 200,000 to 250,000 clones, 84% of which are singletons. Sample: peripheral blood. The origin of this receptor is a woman aged 55-70 years who had recovered from COVID-19.

For the CDR3, the DNA is TGTGCCACTCAGGGGGTGGGGGAAAAACTGTTTTTT. Translation: CATQGVGEKLFF. The chain is built from TRBV19 and TRBJ1-4, with 7 bases that match TRBD1. The V gene end was trimmed by 10 bases and the J gene end by 8 bases; junction bases not matched to a gene: 7. This CDR3 comprises 12 residues. The V gene's germline CDR1 is LNHDA and CDR2 SQIVND (reference sequence). Drawing the rest from reference TRBV19 and TRBJ1-4, the complete variable domain is DGGITQSPKYLFRKEGQNVTLSCEQNLNHDAMYWYRQDPGQGLRLIYYSQIVNDFQKGDIAEGYSVSREKKESFPLTVTSAQKNPTAFYLCATQGVGEKLFFGSGTQLSVL.